These 2 T cell receptor beta chains originate from one sample sequenced in a study of shared clonotypes between healthy human individuals. The repertoire was sequenced with immunoSEQ multiplex PCR; TCRdb's copy has only in-frame clones and lacks some. This sample has millions of clones; more than 80% occur once, and the top ten carry roughly 0.36%. Sequencing used naive CD4+ T cells from PBMCs. The subset here: CD45RA+ positively selected. The receptor set was obtained from a man younger than 35 in good health. Some clones in this sample may be carry-over from other donors' samples.

The gene calls are TRBV6-5 and TRBJ2-7; D remains unclear. Germline V gene data show CDR1 as MNHEY and CDR2 as SVGAGI. The CDR3 runs to 13 residues. V lost 8 bases, J lost 1 base, and 12 bases lay in between. The CDR3 loop reads CASGVFKSYEQYF. CDR3 in DNA: TGTGCCAGCGGGGTTTTTAAGTCCTACGAGCAGTACTTC.

The chain recombines TRBV7-9 with TRBJ1-2; D is possibly TRBD1 (6 bases). The CDR3 spans 13 residues. V lost 5 bases to trimming and J lost 10 bases, with 17 bases between them. Per germline, CDR1 SEHNR and CDR2 FQNEAQ (reference sequence). The CDR3 loop reads CASSPQRDTSYTF. Here the CDR3 DNA reads TGTGCCAGCAGCCCCCAGCGGGACACTTCCTACACCTTC. Variable domain in full (rest from reference TRBV7-9 and TRBJ1-2): DTGVSQNPRHKITKRGQNVTFRCDPISEHNRLYWYRQTLGQGPEFLTYFQNEAQLEKSRLLSDRFSAERPKGSFSTLEIQRTEQGDSAMYLCASSPQRDTSYTFGSGTRLTVV.